These 25 T cell receptor beta chains originate from one sample sequenced in a study of T cell repertoires in aging, cancer and after chemotherapy. A mixed TRB-A/B primer pool amplified rearranged TRB by multiplex touch-down PCR. A single record per CDR3 protein comes from TCRdb applying MiXCR to the multiplex PCR reads. The table includes around 5,800 distinct CDR3 sequences, roughly 29% detected once. TCR beta rearrangements were amplified from peripheral blood genomic DNA. The sequenced material came from blood. Source of these receptors: a human donor in good health.

The CDR3 DNA follows: TGTGCCAGCAGCCTACTAGCGGGAGGGCGGAATGAGCAGTTCTTC. As protein: CASSLLAGGRNEQFF. J is TRBJ2-1 and V is TRBV28; 13 nucleotides line up with TRBD2. The CDR3 sequence is 15 residues long. The germline V gene encodes CDR1 MDHEN and CDR2 SYDVKM. The trim removed 6 bases at V and 7 bases at J, leaving 6 bases unmatched.

This sequence joins TRBV4-3 and TRBJ2-2; TRBD2 matches 11 bases. The CDR3 spans 15 residues. In germline, CDR1 is LGHNA, CDR2 YSLEER. V lost 1 base, J lost 5 bases, and 0 bases stayed unmatched. The CDR3 DNA reads as TGCGCCAGCAGCCAAGCTAGCGGGAGGACCGGGGAGCTGTTTTTT. Translated, it gives CASSQASGRTGELFF.

The chain employs TRBV27 and TRBJ1-2; D ambiguous. Trimming took 6 bases from V and 6 from J, leaving 20 bases between them. This CDR3 is built from 15 residues. Germline V gene data show CDR1 as MNHEY and CDR2 as SMNVEV (reference sequence). The DNA for the CDR3 is TGTGCCAGCAGGGACTTAAACACCGGGGTCAATGGCTACACCTTC. Its protein is CASRDLNTGVNGYTF.

The V and J genes are TRBV28 and TRBJ2-6, with unresolved D. Germline-derived CDR1 and CDR2 are MDHEN and SYDVKM. There are 15 residues in the CDR3. V gave up 8 bases and J gave up 0 bases, with 11 bases separating them. The CDR3, as DNA: TGTGCCAGCGCCCTGGCCGGCTCTGGGGCCAACGTCCTGACTTTC. Protein: CASALAGSGANVLTF.

This clonotype was detected a few times. The rearrangement joins TRBV5-5 to TRBJ2-2; D is possibly TRBD1 (6 bases). The germline CDR1 and CDR2 sequences are SGHKS and YYEKEE (reference sequence). The V end was cut by 6 bases, the J end by 1 base, with 13 bases between. CDR3 size: 15 residues. The CDR3 sequence is CASTFEGGNTGELFF. The CDR3 nucleotides are TGTGCCAGCACCTTCGAAGGGGGGAACACCGGGGAGCTGTTTTTT. Drawing the rest from reference TRBV5-5 and TRBJ2-2, the complete variable domain is DAGVTQSPTHLIKTRGQQVTLRCSPISGHKSVSWYQQVLGQGPQFIFQYYEKEERGRGNFPDRFSARQFPNYSSELNVNALLLGDSALYLCASTFEGGNTGELFFGEGSRLTVL.

This clonotype counts as medium-sized (0.01 to 0.1%). The chain is built from TRBV18 and TRBJ1-1; the D gene is possibly TRBD1 (5 bases). The germline V and J ends were trimmed by 2 bases and 7 bases, with 11 bases remaining between them. Germline loops: CDR1 KGHSH, CDR2 LQKENI. CDR3 length: 13 amino acids. CDR3 loop: CASSPGQGREAFF. In DNA, the CDR3 is TGTGCCAGCTCACCAGGGCAGGGCCGTGAAGCTTTCTTT.

This clonotype was counted a few times. V and J are TRBV6-2 or TRBV6-3 and TRBJ1-5, with D uncertain. This CDR3 comprises 14 residues. Germline V gives CDR1 MNHEY, CDR2 SVGEGT. V shed 4 bases and J shed 7 bases, with 14 bases lying between them. The CDR3 protein is CASSCRVCQQPQHF. CDR3 in DNA: TGTGCCAGCAGTTGTAGGGTGTGTCAGCAGCCCCAGCATTTT.

A few counts support this clonotype. This sequence joins TRBV5-6 and TRBJ2-1; 10 bases map to TRBD2. This CDR3 region has 19 residues. V lost 4 bases and J lost 2; bases outside the gene matches: 15. Germline V gives CDR1 SGHDT, CDR2 YYEEEE. The CDR3: CASSPFGLAETSTYNEQFF. The DNA of the CDR3 is TGTGCCAGCAGCCCTTTTGGACTAGCGGAAACCTCTACCTACAATGAGCAGTTCTTC.

This chain uses TRBV5-4 with TRBJ2-2; 7 nucleotides agree with TRBD1. The CDR3 has 14 amino acids. Germline V gives CDR1 SGHNT, CDR2 YYREEE (reference sequence). V dropped 4 bases and J dropped 6; count of bases not matched to a gene: 6. The DNA of the CDR3 is TGTGCCAGCAGCGTAGGGGGCCTCGCCGGGGAGCTGTTTTTT. This sequence encodes CASSVGGLAGELFF.

The chain uses TRBV24-1 and TRBJ2-1; D gene ambiguous. The length of the CDR3 is 11 residues. The germline V gene encodes CDR1 KGHDR and CDR2 SFDVKD. V was clipped by 6 bases and J by 8 bases, with 7 bases between them. DNA of the CDR3: TGTGCCACCAGTATCGGTGATGAGCAGTTCTTC. Amino acid sequence: CATSIGDEQFF.

This clonotype rates as medium-sized (0.01 to 0.1%). This chain connects TRBV15 to TRBJ2-3, with 9 bases fitting TRBD2. Germline V CDR1 and CDR2: LNHNV, YYDKDF (reference sequence). CDR3 size: 15 residues. Trimming removed 3 bases from V and 3 bases from J; junction bases left unmatched: 4. CDR3 protein: CATSSAGLATDTQYF. DNA of the CDR3: TGTGCCACCAGCAGTGCGGGACTAGCAACAGATACGCAGTATTTT.

The chain has TRBV9 and TRBJ2-6; D possibly corresponds to TRBD2 (6 bases). This CDR3 comprises 15 residues. The germline V and J ends were trimmed by 0 bases and 2 bases, with 6 bases remaining between them. Germline CDR1 SGDLS, CDR2 YYNGEE. The CDR3: CASSVGGAGANVLTF. For the CDR3, the DNA is TGTGCCAGCAGCGTAGGGGGGGCTGGGGCCAACGTCCTGACTTTC.

By sample share, this clonotype is medium-sized. V usage is TRBV6-6 and J usage is TRBJ2-3; D is undetermined. The V and J ends lost 0 bases and 5 bases respectively, with 3 bases between them. Germline CDR1 and CDR2: MNHNY and SVGAGI (reference sequence). This CDR3 comprises 12 residues. CDR3 nucleotide sequence: TGTGCCAGCAGTTACTCAGTAGATACGCAGTATTTT. Protein sequence: CASSYSVDTQYF.

V gene TRBV6-2 or TRBV6-3 combines with J gene TRBJ2-4; 8 positions agree with TRBD2. V dropped 2 bases and J dropped 7; count of bases not matched to a gene: 7. The CDR3 has 15 residues. Germline V CDR1 and CDR2: MNHEY, SVGEGT. CDR3 sequence reads: CASSYASGGMNIQYF. CDR3 coding DNA: TGTGCCAGCAGTTACGCGAGCGGGGGCATGAACATTCAGTACTTC.

The rearrangement uses TRBV18 and TRBJ2-7; the D gene is possibly TRBD2 (6 bases). The CDR3 extends over 14 amino acids. V lost 3 bases and J 2 bases, leaving 11 bases between the germline ends. Germline values: CDR1 KGHSH, CDR2 LQKENI. The CDR3 DNA reads as TGTGCCAGCTCACCCCTTCGGGGGACCTACGAGCAGTACTTC. Residues: CASSPLRGTYEQYF.

The genes are TRBV6-2 or TRBV6-3 and TRBJ1-6, with unresolved D. The CDR3 sequence is 12 residues long. Between the trimmed V and J ends, which lost 5 bases and 12 bases, there was a span of 11 bases. Per germline, CDR1 MNHEY and CDR2 SVGEGT. The chain's CDR3 is CASSVHKLPLHF. The CDR3 bases are TGTGCCAGCAGTGTCCATAAGTTACCCCTCCACTTT.

This clonotype was observed a few times. The rearrangement uses TRBV27 and TRBJ2-3, with 7 bases matching TRBD1. This CDR3 has 16 amino acids. V gave up 6 bases and J gave up 0 bases; unmatched junction bases: 9. The germline CDR1 and CDR2 sequences are MNHEY and SMNVEV (reference sequence). The CDR3 DNA is TGTGCCAGCAGCTCACAGGACAGGCCTAGCACAGATACGCAGTATTTT. Translating it yields CASSSQDRPSTDTQYF.

This clonotype was seen more than once but under ten times. The chain combines TRBV11-2 with TRBJ1-4; D gene uncertain. The CDR3 covers 11 residues. The germline V and J ends were trimmed by 4 bases and 11 bases, with 8 bases remaining between them. Germline CDR1 SGHAT, CDR2 FQNNGV. The chain's CDR3 is CASSSTGKLFF. In nucleotides, the CDR3 is TGTGCCAGCAGCTCGACGGGGAAACTGTTTTTT.

This clonotype was observed a handful of times. This sequence joins TRBV6-5 and TRBJ2-7; D is perhaps TRBD1 (6 bases). The CDR3 is 15 residues long. The ends were cut back, 5 bases at V and 2 bases at J, with 16 bases in the middle. Germline values: CDR1 MNHEY, CDR2 SVGAGI. The CDR3 DNA follows: TGTGCCAGCAGTGAGCGGTTGGACAGAACCTACGAGCAGTACTTC. Protein sequence: CASSERLDRTYEQYF.

This clonotype is medium-sized in the sample. The chain recombines TRBV6-5 with TRBJ1-4; the D gene is possibly TRBD1 (6 bases). Trimming took 5 bases from V and 4 from J, leaving 11 bases between them. Germline CDR1 MNHEY, CDR2 SVGAGI. This CDR3 is 14 amino acids long. For the CDR3, the DNA is TGTGCCAGCAGTACCGGACAGAGTAATGAAAAACTGTTTTTT. This gives the protein CASSTGQSNEKLFF.

This rearrangement joins TRBV12-3 or TRBV12-4 to TRBJ2-7; 9 nucleotides match TRBD1. The CDR3 is 14 residues long. The V segment lost 5 bases and the J segment 2 bases; nucleotides outside the gene matches: 4. This CDR3 is CASSAGQGPYEQYF. Written as DNA, the CDR3 is TGTGCCAGCAGTGCGGGACAGGGTCCCTACGAGCAGTACTTC.

The chain joins TRBV4-3 to TRBJ1-2, with TRBD1 as a possible D gene (5 bases). This CDR3 spans 14 amino acids. Germline V lookup: CDR1 LGHNA, CDR2 YSLEER. Trimming pared 3 bases from V and 3 bases from J, leaving 11 bases between. The CDR3: CASSQGPADYGYTF. CDR3 in DNA: TGCGCCAGCAGCCAGGGGCCGGCGGACTATGGCTACACCTTC.

The V gene is TRBV12-3 or TRBV12-4, the J gene TRBJ2-4; D call uncertain. This CDR3 contains 14 residues. Trimming took 1 base from V and 2 from J, leaving 6 bases between them. The CDR3 loop is CASSLGTPKNIQYF. In nucleotides, the CDR3 is TGTGCCAGCAGTTTAGGGACCCCCAAAAACATTCAGTACTTC.

This clonotype was counted only a few times. In DNA form, the CDR3 reads TGTGCCAGCTCACCAGGGACAGGGCGCCGGGCCGGGGAGCTGTTTTTT. Protein sequence: CASSPGTGRRAGELFF. The chain has TRBV18 and TRBJ2-2; 9 bases line up with TRBD1. V dropped 2 bases and J dropped 6; count of bases not matched to a gene: 7. The germline CDR1 and CDR2 sequences are KGHSH and LQKENI. The CDR3 totals 16 residues.

Concerning this clonotype itself: This may arise from a read error, as a much more abundant clone is one base away. This chain connects TRBV27 to TRBJ2-1, with a tentative D call TRBD1 (6 bases). CDR3 size: 17 residues. Per the germline V gene, CDR1 is MNHEY and CDR2 is SMNVEV (reference sequence). V was pared by 5 bases and J by 2 bases, with 19 bases between. This CDR3 is CASSHRGGQMAYNEQFF. CDR3 nucleotide sequence: TGTGCCAGCAGTCACCGAGGAGGACAGATGGCCTACAATGAGCAGTTCTTC.